The rows below give T cell receptor beta chains drawn from one sample of a study of cytomegalovirus exposure and HLA in healthy donors. Sequencing used immunoSEQ multiplex PCR; TCRdb keeps in-frame clones, though not all of them. The sample records 100,000 to 150,000 clones, 81% being singletons. Sample: PBMCs. All receptors derive from a young man in good health and CMV-seropositive. The conserved cysteine and the conserved F or W are not part of the CDR3 here. Each record gives: V gene, J gene, CDR3 protein.

v_gene: TRBV4-2; j_gene: TRBJ1-1; CDR3aa: ATRRWAGNTEAF
v_gene: TRBV21-1; j_gene: TRBJ2-7; CDR3aa: ASSKGEVPWAYEQY
v_gene: TRBV2; j_gene: TRBJ2-7; CDR3aa: ASMPSQGNEQY
v_gene: TRBV11-2; j_gene: TRBJ1-1; CDR3aa: ASSPRTSGTEAF
v_gene: TRBV6-6; j_gene: TRBJ1-3; CDR3aa: ASSRDRPGGDTIY
v_gene: TRBV6-5; j_gene: TRBJ2-7; CDR3aa: ASSYSRQGYEQY
v_gene: TRBV5-1; j_gene: TRBJ1-1; CDR3aa: ASSLGGKTEAF
v_gene: TRBV30; j_gene: TRBJ1-1; CDR3aa: AWIAGAGTEAF
v_gene: TRBV6-1; j_gene: TRBJ1-2; CDR3aa: ASSVMSGTNYGYT
v_gene: TRBV4-2; j_gene: TRBJ2-7; CDR3aa: ASSQVGAGGPEYEQY
v_gene: TRBV9; j_gene: TRBJ1-2; CDR3aa: ASYGEPAYGYT
v_gene: TRBV27; j_gene: TRBJ2-7; CDR3aa: ASRASGGSFSSYEQY
v_gene: TRBV5-1; j_gene: TRBJ2-3; CDR3aa: ASSLVGQGMDTQY
v_gene: TRBV13; j_gene: TRBJ2-3; CDR3aa: ASSYSGQGLPRGEIDTQY
v_gene: TRBV7-9; j_gene: TRBJ2-1; CDR3aa: ASMASGGYNEQF
v_gene: TRBV19; j_gene: TRBJ1-5; CDR3aa: ASTLRYGQPQH
v_gene: TRBV6-5; j_gene: TRBJ1-5; CDR3aa: ASSPYRGGGQPQH
v_gene: TRBV7-8; j_gene: TRBJ2-3; CDR3aa: ASSSQGGDTQY
v_gene: TRBV5-4; j_gene: TRBJ2-7; CDR3aa: ASSFTGTGIYEQY
v_gene: TRBV2; j_gene: TRBJ2-1; CDR3aa: ASSGVLLASNEQF
v_gene: TRBV29-1; j_gene: TRBJ2-3; CDR3aa: SALTGLSLDTQY
v_gene: TRBV5-1; j_gene: -; CDR3aa: ASSLPAGGFYEQY
v_gene: TRBV5-4; j_gene: TRBJ2-1; CDR3aa: ASGAYTTTGNEQF
v_gene: TRBV7-9; j_gene: TRBJ1-4; CDR3aa: ASSLVSGEFGEKLF
v_gene: TRBV2; j_gene: TRBJ1-5; CDR3aa: ASSERRGTGDQPQH
v_gene: TRBV15; j_gene: TRBJ1-6; CDR3aa: ATSWGGSSYNSPLH
v_gene: TRBV23-1; j_gene: TRBJ2-7; CDR3aa: ASSRNTGTGFMHQY
v_gene: TRBV7-2; j_gene: TRBJ2-1; CDR3aa: ASSLALLGGADEQF
v_gene: TRBV11-2; j_gene: TRBJ2-1; CDR3aa: ASRTGNNEQF
v_gene: TRBV19; j_gene: TRBJ1-2; CDR3aa: ASSIRKTGGDYGYT
v_gene: TRBV7-8; j_gene: TRBJ2-2; CDR3aa: ASSGGVPGLAGGRNTGELF
v_gene: TRBV2; j_gene: TRBJ1-3; CDR3aa: ASNRDRVFQSSGNTIY
v_gene: TRBV5-4; j_gene: TRBJ1-3; CDR3aa: ASNEQGAGNTIY
v_gene: TRBV6-4; j_gene: TRBJ1-1; CDR3aa: ASRDSSMNTEAF
v_gene: TRBV27; j_gene: TRBJ2-3; CDR3aa: ASSLRGPDSTDTQY
v_gene: TRBV6-1; j_gene: TRBJ2-5; CDR3aa: ASSGLDWEKETQY
v_gene: TRBV4-3; j_gene: TRBJ2-5; CDR3aa: ASSQDLGLASQETQY
v_gene: TRBV7-9; j_gene: TRBJ1-1; CDR3aa: ASSLMGGLTEAF
v_gene: TRBV19; j_gene: TRBJ2-2; CDR3aa: ASSIVPANTGELF
v_gene: TRBV29-1; j_gene: TRBJ1-4; CDR3aa: SVAPGDGEKLF
v_gene: TRBV20-1; j_gene: TRBJ2-1; CDR3aa: SARVASSGF
v_gene: TRBV2; j_gene: TRBJ2-7; CDR3aa: ASTEGRTYSYEQY
v_gene: TRBV7-9; j_gene: TRBJ1-2; CDR3aa: ASSRGTETNYGYT
v_gene: TRBV7-2; j_gene: TRBJ2-5; CDR3aa: ASSFLKTQY
v_gene: TRBV9; j_gene: TRBJ2-5; CDR3aa: ASSETGGGETQY
v_gene: TRBV6-5; j_gene: TRBJ2-1; CDR3aa: ASSSGRALGQF
v_gene: TRBV20-1; j_gene: TRBJ1-2; CDR3aa: SAPSRGGYT
v_gene: TRBV12-5; j_gene: TRBJ1-5; CDR3aa: ASGQGVGVNQPQH
v_gene: TRBV18; j_gene: TRBJ2-5; CDR3aa: ASSPSRGGRGETQY
v_gene: TRBV13; j_gene: TRBJ2-2; CDR3aa: ASFGKQLAGGRRYTGELF
v_gene: TRBV6-4; j_gene: TRBJ1-1; CDR3aa: ASSDKANTEAF
v_gene: TRBV7-6; j_gene: TRBJ2-5; CDR3aa: ASSRDRGQETQY
v_gene: TRBV10-3; j_gene: TRBJ2-3; CDR3aa: AIKGAFSTDTQY
v_gene: TRBV6-5; j_gene: TRBJ1-2; CDR3aa: ASSYSTRGYSYGYT
v_gene: TRBV10-3; j_gene: TRBJ1-2; CDR3aa: AISELTAYGYT
v_gene: TRBV6-5; j_gene: TRBJ2-1; CDR3aa: ASGRGSSYNEQF
v_gene: TRBV5-1; j_gene: TRBJ1-1; CDR3aa: ASSLATRNTEAF
v_gene: TRBV7-8; j_gene: TRBJ2-7; CDR3aa: ASSLESGGTAFRSQY